The clone carrying this TCR beta chain was seen only once. Its target is not known. The sort gate was single viable CD3+CD4+CD8-CD45RO+ cells for memory CD4+ T cells. V gave up 1 base and J gave up 1 base, with 10 bases separating them. There are 16 residues in the CDR3. Germline CDR1 LGHNA, CDR2 YSLEER. This record comes from a study of memory CD4+ T cells and cytomegalovirus serostatus. Study conclusions and caveats: CD4+ memory repertoires contained about 40% of the roughly 150 reported CMV TCRbeta sequences.

Sequenced by immunoSEQ multiplex PCR; TCRdb stores in-frame clones only, minus some. The table includes around 53,000 clones, around 82% detected once. The receptor comes from an adult in good health and CMV-seropositive. Sequences were obtained from memory CD4+ T cells from blood. The rearrangement joins TRBV4-3 to TRBJ1-4; D possibly corresponds to TRBD1 (6 bases). The CDR3 DNA reads as TGCGCCAGCAGCCAAGCATTGACAGGAACTAATGAAAAACTGTTTTTT. Its protein product is CASSQALTGTNEKLFF.